This T cell receptor beta chain comes out of a study of T cell responses to AZD1222 COVID-19 vaccine. Points on this clone: Its target is not known.

Pooling of second doses given at about 4 or about 12 weeks was done. Study results and limitations: Repertoires were collected only later (after the peak T cell response had occurred). Following two doses of AZD1222, Spike-specific TCR breadth and depth rose.

V was cut by 3 bases and J by 6 bases, with 17 bases left in between. The CDR3 runs to 15 residues. Germline values: CDR1 LGHNT, CDR2 FRNRAP. Sequencing was performed with immunoSEQ multiplex PCR; in TCRdb, only in-frame clones are kept and a portion is missing. The repertoire has about 110,000 clones, nearly 90% of them found once; the top ten carry around 5%. The sample in question was peripheral blood, obtained 28 days after the second AZD1222 dose. This receptor was obtained from an adult who received the AZD1222 COVID-19 vaccine. The V gene is TRBV12-5, the J gene TRBJ1-1; D is perhaps TRBD1 (6 bases). CDR3 in amino acids: CASGFSSGAGAEAFF. The CDR3 DNA is TGTGCTAGTGGTTTCTCCTCGGGGGCTGGCGCTGAAGCTTTCTTT.